Sequencing of this T cell receptor (beta chain) was carried out in a study of regulatory T cells in long-lasting Graves disease. The CDR3 has 12 amino acids. The V and J ends lost 8 bases and 7 bases respectively, with 15 bases between them. Germline V gene data show CDR1 as SEHNR and CDR2 as FQNEAQ (reference sequence). Arm-PCR of CDR3 regions with iRepertoire HTBI primers generated TCR beta libraries. TCRdb redid the calling of the multiplex PCR reads with MiXCR, one entry per CDR3 protein. The sample records 200,000 to 250,000 distinct CDR3 sequences, 20% to 25% being singletons. As for time point: newly diagnosed GD, antithyroid drugs for less than 3 months. With RNA extracted from PBMCs as input, the TCR library was made. In this sample, this clonotype turned up many times. Antigen: not known. Broader study findings: Newly diagnosed Graves' patients had higher TCR diversity than persistent ones.

The TCR originated in a female donor with Graves disease. The chain combines TRBV7-9 with TRBJ2-7, with a tentative D call TRBD1 (5 bases). The sample here was peripheral blood mononuclear cells (PBMCs), taken at new diagnosis, from a patient treated with antithyroid drugs. The CDR3 is CASAKLRDEQYF. CDR3 in DNA: TGTGCCAGCGCAAAACTCAGGGATGAGCAGTACTTC.